The sequence of this TCR beta chain was determined in a study of T cells in localized non-small cell lung cancer. General study findings and limits: Heterogeneity remains possible because sequencing was limited to only one tumor region. Greater T cell density in blood accompanied longer overall survival. Uninvolved adjacent lung showed the highest T cell clonality, exceeding tumor.

Sequencing used immunoSEQ multiplex PCR; TCRdb keeps in-frame clones, though not all of them. The sample includes around 23,000 clones, approximately 90% of them seen just once. Germline V gene lookup returns CDR1 SGHNT and CDR2 YYREEE (reference sequence). Trimming left V 0 bases short and J 7 bases short, with 18 bases between. The CDR3 runs to 16 residues. Concerning this clone: Its antigen is unidentified.

Specimen: peripheral blood, collected before any cancer treatment. This receptor was obtained from a woman aged 35 to 70 with stage I lung adenocarcinoma. The genes are TRBV5-4 and TRBJ2-3; perhaps TRBD1 as D (7 bases). In DNA, the CDR3 is TGTGCCAGCAGCTTGGTCTCCAGGGGGGAGCGGTATACGCAGTATTTT. Translating it yields CASSLVSRGERYTQYF.